This TCR beta chain appears in the sequencing data of a study of T cell repertoires in cytomegalovirus infection. Study-wide background: Signatures in public TCR beta sequences pointed to both CMV infection and matching HLA type. Findings of the study overall: The ex vivo response was dominated by HLA-C-restricted CMV-specific TCR beta clonotypes.

MiXCR was run by TCRdb on the reads, yielding one entry per CDR3 protein. The profile shows 150,000 to 200,000 distinct CDR3 sequences, roughly 27% of them singletons. Concerning this clonotype: Its matching antigen is unknown.

The CDR3 has 15 amino acids. V lost 7 bases, J lost 5 bases, and 20 bases lay in between. Germline V gene data show CDR1 as SEHNR and CDR2 as FQNEAQ (reference sequence). This TCR derives from a human donor in good health (CMV status not recorded). Some clones in this sample may be carry-over from other donors' samples. Sequencing was carried out using PBMCs. The rearrangement uses TRBV7-9 and TRBJ1-2; D gene ambiguous. CDR3 sequence reads: CASTEFKPGDYGYTF. The CDR3, as DNA: TGTGCCAGCACCGAGTTCAAGCCGGGTGATTATGGCTACACCTTC.